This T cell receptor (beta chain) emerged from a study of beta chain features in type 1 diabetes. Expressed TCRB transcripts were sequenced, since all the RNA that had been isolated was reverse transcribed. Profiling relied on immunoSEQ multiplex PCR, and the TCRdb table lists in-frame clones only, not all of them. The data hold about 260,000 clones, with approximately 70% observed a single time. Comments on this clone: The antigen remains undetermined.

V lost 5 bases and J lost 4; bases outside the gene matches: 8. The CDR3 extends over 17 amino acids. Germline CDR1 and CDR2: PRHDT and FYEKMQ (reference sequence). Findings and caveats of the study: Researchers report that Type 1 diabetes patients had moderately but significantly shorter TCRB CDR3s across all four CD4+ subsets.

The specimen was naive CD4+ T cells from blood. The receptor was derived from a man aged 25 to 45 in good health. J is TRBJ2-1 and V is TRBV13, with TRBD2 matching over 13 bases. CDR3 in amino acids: CASSRGLAGVRYNEQFF. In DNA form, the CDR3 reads TGTGCCAGCAGCCGTGGACTAGCGGGGGTTAGGTACAATGAGCAGTTCTTC. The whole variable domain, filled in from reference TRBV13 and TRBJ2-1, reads AAGVIQSPRHLIKEKRETATLKCYPIPRHDTVYWYQQGPGQDPQFLISFYEKMQSDKGSIPDRFSAQQFSDYHSELNMSSLELGDSALYFCASSRGLAGVRYNEQFFGPGTRLTVL.